The 8 T cell receptor beta chains below all came from one sample that was sequenced in a study of T cells after yellow fever vaccination (dated by TCRdb to between 2018 and 2020). This specimen's treatment or condition label, per the study, means: live attenuated yellow fever vaccine strain. Library preparation used 5' RACE. Data came from an Illumina NovaSeq 6000. Starting from the raw public reads, TCRdb applied fastp trimming at Q25, assembled clones with MiXCR and retained in-frame beta chains. Every CDR3 protein is listed once, alongside the most common genes and DNA of its rows. This sample comprises hundreds of thousands of distinct CDR3 sequences, less than 4.5% of them detected only once. The ten largest clonotypes hold 20% to 25% of the sample. The source material was PBMCs, sampled on the day of the yellow fever booster vaccination. The receptors here all came from a man between 18 and 29 years old who received the YFV17D yellow fever vaccine.

This clonotype appeared many times. This chain's CDR3 is CASSRRDSNQPQHF. CDR3 coding DNA: TGTGCCAGCAGCCGCCGGGACAGCAATCAGCCCCAGCATTTT. The chain recombines TRBV5-5 with TRBJ1-5; a weak D match, TRBD1 (5 bases). Germline CDR1 reads SGHKS; CDR2 reads YYEKEE (reference sequence). Trimming took off 4 bases at V and 1 base at J, with 9 bases between the two ends. CDR3 length: 14 residues.

This clonotype was seen ten or more times. This rearrangement joins TRBV2 to TRBJ2-1; 10 nucleotides match TRBD2. Germline CDR1 and CDR2: SNHLY and FYNNEI. CDR3 length equals 16 residues. V lost 4 bases to trimming and J lost 6 bases; unmatched junction nucleotides: 9. CDR3 loop: CASSVEVAGGINEQFF. CDR3 in DNA: TGTGCCAGCAGTGTCGAGGTAGCGGGGGGCATCAATGAGCAGTTCTTC.

In this sample, this clonotype turned up many times. The genes are TRBV12-3 or TRBV12-4 and TRBJ1-4, with 8 bases fitting TRBD1. V lost 6 bases to trimming and J lost 8 bases; unmatched junction nucleotides: 8. This CDR3 region has 14 residues. CDR3: CASSPGQGGEKLFF. CDR3 sequence (DNA): TGTGCCAGCAGCCCCGGACAGGGAGGAGAAAAACTGTTTTTT.

This clonotype was picked up many times. The rearrangement uses TRBV7-2 and TRBJ1-1; 7 positions match TRBD1. This CDR3 comprises 13 residues. V was pared by 10 bases and J by 0 bases, with 5 bases of the junction left unmatched. CDR1 and CDR2 from the germline V gene are SGHTA and FQGNSA. The CDR3 DNA reads TGTGCCACCCGACAGGGATTGAACACTGAAGCTTTCTTT. As protein: CATRQGLNTEAFF.

The rearrangement joins TRBV7-9 to TRBJ2-3; D not certain. Trimming shortened V by 5 bases and J by 2 bases, and 14 bases separated the two germline ends. CDR3 length: 15 residues. The germline gives CDR1 SEHNR, CDR2 FQNEAQ (reference sequence). The CDR3 DNA is TGTGCCAGCAGCACCCGGCGCGGTGCCACAGATACGCAGTATTTT. It yields the protein CASSTRRGATDTQYF.

This clonotype turned up a few times. A much larger clone lies one base from this, so it may be a read error. In DNA form, the CDR3 reads TGTGCCAGCAGTTCTAACACAGATACGCAGTATTTT. It codes for CASSSNTDTQYF. V gene TRBV27 combines with J gene TRBJ2-3; no definite D call. The CDR3 spans 12 residues. V shed 4 bases and J shed 2 bases, with 4 bases lying between them. CDR1 MNHEY and CDR2 SMNVEV come from the germline V gene (reference sequence).

In this sample, this clonotype turned up many times. The rearrangement uses TRBV4-1 and TRBJ2-6, with a tentative D call TRBD2 (6 bases). The germline V gene has CDR1 MGHRA and CDR2 YSYEKL. Trimming removed 0 bases from V and 0 bases from J, with 9 bases in between. CDR3 size: 17 residues. The CDR3 DNA reads TGCGCCAGCAGCCAAGATTGGGGGGTCTCTGGGGCCAACGTCCTGACTTTC. Amino acids: CASSQDWGVSGANVLTF.

This clonotype came up many times. CDR3: CASSQMGAGKETQYF. The CDR3 nucleotides read TGTGCCAGCAGCCAAATGGGGGCGGGGAAAGAGACCCAGTACTTC. The gene calls are TRBV3-1 and TRBJ2-5; D tentatively fits TRBD1 or TRBD2 (6 bases each). The CDR3 is made up of 15 amino acids. CDR1 and CDR2 (germline): LGHDT, YNNKEL (reference sequence). Trimming shortened V by 2 bases and J by 3 bases, and 13 bases separated the two germline ends.